This entry lists 24 T cell receptor beta chains sequenced from one sample in a study of liver allograft versus peripheral blood T cells. Study-level information: Intrahepatic T cell receptor repertoires from transplanted livers were compared against repertoires in recipients' peripheral blood.

TCRdb redid the calling of the reads with MiXCR, one entry per CDR3 protein. The sample has about 1,100 distinct CDR3 sequences, approximately 40% seen once. Every receptor here comes from a human patient who had a liver transplant. Some T cells here may be from the graft donor.

As concerns this clonotype: With a much larger clone just one base away, this may be a read error. The genes are TRBV7-9 and TRBJ2-3; D gene unclear. In germline, CDR1 is SEHNR, CDR2 FQNEAQ (reference sequence). The CDR3 is 12 residues long. CDR3: CVSRQTKDTQYF. The CDR3 coding sequence is TGTGTCAGCAGGCAAACTAAGGATACGCAGTATTTT.

By sample fraction, this clonotype is medium-sized. This chain connects TRBV5-5 to TRBJ2-7; D not resolved. The germline CDR1 and CDR2 sequences are SGHKS and YYEKEE (reference sequence). Between the trimmed V and J ends, which lost 0 bases and 6 bases, there was a span of 7 bases. This CDR3 spans 12 amino acids. CDR3 sequence reads: CASSLAQLEQYF. The CDR3 region has the DNA TGTGCCAGCAGCTTGGCACAGCTCGAGCAGTACTTC.

By share, this clonotype counts as medium-sized. The chain joins TRBV5-6 to TRBJ2-7; TRBD1 matches at 7 bases. Trimming removed 2 bases from V and 1 base from J; junction bases left unmatched: 3. Looked up from germline, CDR1 is SGHDT and CDR2 is YYEEEE. This CDR3 contains 14 residues. The CDR3 spells CASSLQGQSYEQYF. The CDR3 nucleotides are TGTGCCAGCAGCTTACAGGGACAGTCCTACGAGCAGTACTTC.

This chain joins TRBV28 and TRBJ2-7, with D possibly matching TRBD1 (5 bases). V gave up 2 bases and J gave up 4 bases, with 9 bases separating them. This CDR3 is 13 amino acids long. Germline V gene lookup returns CDR1 MDHEN and CDR2 SYDVKM. In DNA, the CDR3 is TGTGCCAGCAGTTTAGTCAGGGAATACGAGCAGTACTTC. This translates into CASSLVREYEQYF.

V is TRBV10-3 and J is TRBJ2-1, with 9 nucleotides matching TRBD1. V trimming: 8 bases; J trimming: 5 bases; junction bases outside the gene matches: 7. CDR1 and CDR2 from the germline V gene are ENHRY and SYGVKD. The length of the CDR3 is 14 residues. CDR3: CAIGVGQGNNEQFF. CDR3 in DNA: TGTGCCATCGGAGTGGGACAGGGAAACAATGAGCAGTTCTTC.

This clonotype was counted between two and nine times. The rearrangement uses TRBV5-4 and TRBJ2-7; D is possibly TRBD2 (6 bases). V lost 3 bases to trimming and J lost 0 bases, with 16 bases between them. In germline, CDR1 is SGHNT, CDR2 YYREEE (reference sequence). The CDR3 extends over 16 amino acids. The CDR3 sequence: CASSSGAGTLSYEQYF. CDR3 sequence (DNA): TGTGCCAGCAGCTCGGGAGCTGGGACCCTCTCCTACGAGCAGTACTTC.

This clonotype is medium-sized in the sample. This chain connects TRBV27 to TRBJ2-7, with a weak D call TRBD2 (7 bases). CDR3 length: 17 residues. Trimming left V 4 bases short and J 1 base short, with 20 bases between. Germline CDR1 is MNHEY and CDR2 is SMNVEV (reference sequence). CDR3 sequence (DNA): TGTGCCAGCAGTTCTCCGGCGGGGGCATCCTCGTCCTACGAGCAGTACTTC. Translated: CASSSPAGASSSYEQYF.

The sample holds many counts of this clonotype. CDR3 residues: CASSLYFDNTEAFF. The CDR3, as DNA: TGTGCCAGCAGTTTATACTTCGATAACACTGAAGCTTTCTTT. This chain links TRBV27 with TRBJ1-1, with D unresolved. V shed 1 base and J shed 2 bases, with 8 bases lying between them. Germline loops: CDR1 MNHEY, CDR2 SMNVEV (reference sequence). CDR3 length: 14 residues.

This chain joins TRBV20-1 and TRBJ2-1; 7 bases are a match to TRBD2. With V trimmed by 0 bases and J by 0 bases, 5 bases remained unmatched. This CDR3 is 16 amino acids long. CDR1 is DFQATT and CDR2 is SNEGSKA in the germline V gene (reference sequence). The CDR3 DNA follows: TGCAGTGCTAGAGATATCGAGCGGGACTCCTACAATGAGCAGTTCTTC. Protein product: CSARDIERDSYNEQFF.

This clonotype counts as medium-sized (0.01 to 0.1%). V gene TRBV27 combines with J gene TRBJ1-6; no reliable D call. V was shortened by 3 bases and J by 7 bases, with 16 bases between the two germline ends. The CDR3 runs 16 residues. Germline-derived CDR1 and CDR2 are MNHEY and SMNVEV (reference sequence). The CDR3 sequence is CASSLGLAVSNSPLHF. Here the CDR3 DNA reads TGTGCCAGCAGTTTGGGGTTGGCGGTATCCAATTCACCCCTCCACTTT.

This rearrangement joins TRBV2 to TRBJ1-1; 12 nucleotides match TRBD1. V trimming: 4 bases; J trimming: 5 bases; junction bases outside the gene matches: 8. Germline CDR1 SNHLY, CDR2 FYNNEI. The length of the CDR3 is 16 residues. The CDR3 loop reads CASSGDRDRGLTEAFF. The CDR3 DNA reads as TGTGCCAGCAGTGGCGATAGGGACAGGGGGCTGACTGAAGCTTTCTTT. The complete variable domain, with remaining parts taken from reference TRBV2 and TRBJ1-1, reads EPEVTQTPSHQVTQMGQEVILRCVPISNHLYFYWYRQILGQKVEFLVSFYNNEISEKSEIFDDQFSVERPDGSNFTLKIRSTKLEDSAMYFCASSGDRDRGLTEAFFGQGTRLTVV.

This clonotype is categorized as medium-sized. The chain carries TRBV27 and TRBJ2-1; a weak D match, TRBD1 (5 bases). V lost 2 bases and J lost 4, with 12 bases in between. This CDR3 is built from 15 residues. Germline-derived CDR1 and CDR2 are MNHEY and SMNVEV (reference sequence). The CDR3 DNA is TGTGCCAGCAGTTTAGACGGACAAATATACAATGAGCAGTTCTTC. Protein product: CASSLDGQIYNEQFF.

The V gene is TRBV10-1, the J gene TRBJ1-1; D unresolved. The V and J ends lost 4 bases and 4 bases respectively, with 10 bases between them. CDR1 is WNHNN, CDR2 SYGVQD, per germline (reference sequence). The CDR3 loop spans 13 amino acids. CDR3 sequence (DNA): TGCGCCAGCAGTGTAGGAGGGATCACTGAAGCTTTCTTT. Its protein is CASSVGGITEAFF.

This clonotype counts as medium-sized (0.01 to 0.1%). V is TRBV6-2 or TRBV6-3 and J is TRBJ1-5; TRBD1 aligns across 7 bases. Per germline, CDR1 MNHEY and CDR2 SVGEGT. The junction had 9 bases not matched to a gene; V was cut back by 4 bases and J by 0 bases. This CDR3 is 17 amino acids long. CDR3: CASSSWTGPLSNQPQHF. The CDR3, as DNA: TGTGCCAGCAGTTCCTGGACAGGCCCGCTTAGCAATCAGCCCCAGCATTTT.

As for this clonotype: Just one base apart from a much larger clone, this may be a read error. The rearrangement joins TRBV10-3 to TRBJ2-7, with 10 bases identical to TRBD1. Germline V gene sequence: CDR1 ENHRY, CDR2 SYGVKD. The CDR3 runs 20 residues. J was trimmed by 3 bases and V by 5 bases; bases with no gene match: 22. This CDR3 is CAISLRPPGQGFLSGYEQYF. The CDR3 DNA reads as TGTGCCATCAGTTTGCGGCCACCGGGACAGGGGTTTCTTTCGGGCTACGAGCAGTACTTC.

This clonotype rates as medium-sized (0.01 to 0.1%). The chain couples TRBV6-1 to TRBJ2-1, with 7 bases that match TRBD2. The germline V gene has CDR1 MNHNS and CDR2 SASEGT. The CDR3 runs to 15 residues. The trim removed 6 bases at V and 4 bases at J, leaving 9 bases unmatched. In DNA form, the CDR3 reads TGTGCCAGCAGGCGGGAGAGCTCGAATTACAATGAGCAGTTCTTC. Translated, it gives CASRRESSNYNEQFF.

J is TRBJ2-7 and V is TRBV7-2; D might be TRBD2 (6 bases). The CDR3 extends over 14 amino acids. Germline values: CDR1 SGHTA, CDR2 FQGNSA. V was cut by 2 bases and J by 6 bases, with 14 bases left in between. CDR3 loop: CASSLSRDGAEQYF. As DNA, the CDR3 is TGTGCCAGCAGCTTATCGCGGGATGGGGCCGAGCAGTACTTC.

This clonotype was seen a handful of times. The CDR3 here is CASSPPPGGPTDTQYF. CDR3 sequence (DNA): TGTGCCAGCTCACCCCCTCCGGGAGGGCCAACAGATACGCAGTATTTT. The V gene is TRBV18, the J gene TRBJ2-3; 8 nucleotides agree with TRBD2. The CDR3 is 16 residues long. The V gene end was trimmed by 3 bases and the J gene end by 3 bases; junction bases not matched to a gene: 8. In germline, CDR1 is KGHSH, CDR2 LQKENI. The entire variable domain, with the rest obtained from reference TRBV18 and TRBJ2-3, is as follows: NAGVMQNPRHLVRRRGQEARLRCSPMKGHSHVYWYRQLPEEGLKFMVYLQKENIIDESGMPKERFSAEFPKEGPSILRIQQVVRGDSAAYFCASSPPPGGPTDTQYFGPGTRLTVL.

This rearrangement joins TRBV5-6 to TRBJ1-2, with D unclear. The V end was cut by 0 bases, the J end by 4 bases, with 7 bases between. The CDR3 covers 13 residues. Germline-derived CDR1 and CDR2 are SGHDT and YYEEEE. The CDR3 reads CASSLGVVYGYTF. CDR3 DNA sequence: TGTGCCAGCAGCTTGGGAGTAGTCTATGGCTACACCTTC.

The rearrangement joins TRBV5-5 to TRBJ1-4; D call uncertain. The CDR3 loop spans 17 amino acids. V was shortened by 4 bases and J by 7 bases, with 23 bases between the two germline ends. CDR1 SGHKS and CDR2 YYEKEE come from the germline V gene (reference sequence). The chain's CDR3 is CASSAELRVLTSEKLFF. CDR3 sequence (DNA): TGTGCCAGCAGCGCAGAACTCCGGGTCCTAACCTCTGAAAAACTGTTTTTT.

This clonotype is medium-sized (0.01 to 0.1%) by share. The chain employs TRBV5-6 and TRBJ2-7; the D is unclear. Trimming removed 0 bases from V and 4 bases from J, with 5 bases in between. Per germline, CDR1 SGHDT and CDR2 YYEEEE. The CDR3 totals 12 residues. The CDR3 loop reads CASSLGRYEQYF. The CDR3 DNA reads as TGTGCCAGCAGCTTGGGGCGGTACGAGCAGTACTTC.

This rearrangement joins TRBV9 to TRBJ2-1; TRBD2 aligns across 8 bases. From germline, CDR1 is SGDLS and CDR2 YYNGEE. V was clipped by 7 bases and J by 8 bases; unmatched bases: 11. The CDR3 runs to 14 residues. The CDR3, as DNA: TGTGCCAGCTCCAGCGGGGGTCGCGGATATGAGCAGTTCTTC. It yields the protein CASSSGGRGYEQFF.

This chain links TRBV18 with TRBJ1-2; 8 nucleotides line up with TRBD1. From germline, CDR1 is KGHSH and CDR2 LQKENI. Germline trimming cut 4 bases from V and 6 bases from J; bases unmatched to any gene: 1. The CDR3 extends over 12 amino acids. DNA of the CDR3: TGTGCCAGCTCACTGACAGGGGATGGCTACACCTTC. Translation: CASSLTGDGYTF.

This clonotype was observed a handful of times. The CDR3, as DNA: TGTGCCAGCAGTTTAGCTGGGACGTATGGCTACACCTTC. It codes for CASSLAGTYGYTF. V is TRBV27 and J is TRBJ1-2; the D gene is possibly TRBD1 (5 bases). The CDR3 totals 13 residues. Germline assignment: CDR1 MNHEY and CDR2 SMNVEV (reference sequence). V was shortened by 2 bases and J by 5 bases, with 9 bases between the two germline ends.